This TCR beta chain emerged from a study of blood T cell repertoires in COVID-19. V was pared by 7 bases and J by 9 bases, with 7 bases of the junction left unmatched. Germline V gene lookup returns CDR1 LNHDA and CDR2 SQIVND (reference sequence). The CDR3 extends over 14 amino acids. Original methodology: Reference gene primer amplification gave estimated nucleated cell counts. This table comes from immunoSEQ multiplex PCR, and its TCRdb copy is limited to in-frame clones, with some not included. V and J calls and clone size are copied from that table; D and trimming were computed from the DNA. Among more than 250,000 clones, roughly 88% were seen once, and the ten largest hold 0.95% to 1.5%.

This receptor was taken from a woman aged 40 to 55 with acute COVID-19. The V gene is TRBV19, the J gene TRBJ1-6, with 9 bases fitting TRBD1. Sequenced: PBMCs or T cells enriched from blood (not recorded which). The chain's CDR3 is CASTVDRGASPLHF. CDR3 sequence (DNA): TGTGCCAGTACTGTGGACAGGGGAGCTTCACCCCTCCACTTT.